This T cell receptor beta chain stems from a study of blood T cell repertoires in COVID-19. In this sample, this clone turned up once. A case of COVID-19 had been met by exposed participants within 2 weeks before study entry. This CDR3 region has 13 residues. Germline assignment: CDR1 LGHDT and CDR2 YNNKEL (reference sequence). The ends were cut back, 5 bases at V and 4 bases at J, with 11 bases in the middle. Method: immunoSEQ multiplex PCR; TCRdb's copy keeps in-frame clones and lacks some. The data show about 220,000 clones, with 83% seen just once and approximately 3.8% held by the top ten. The J gene is TRBJ1-2, the V gene TRBV3-1 (or the pseudogene TRBV3-2), with D perhaps TRBD1 (6 bases). Material for sequencing was PBMCs or T cells enriched from blood (not recorded which). This receptor was identified in a woman aged 40-49 years who had been exposed to COVID-19. The CDR3 loop reads CASSGDTPYGYTF. The CDR3 DNA is TGTGCCAGCAGCGGGGACACCCCCTATGGCTACACCTTC.